Each of the 9 T cell receptor beta chains below was sequenced from the same sample in a study of blood T cell repertoires in COVID-19. Produced via immunoSEQ multiplex PCR; TCRdb's table is partial and in-frame only. The profile shows 200,000 to 250,000 clones, 84% of them singletons. The sample comprised peripheral blood. The receptors were gathered from a man aged 45-60 years with acute or convalescent COVID-19.

V is TRBV19 and J is TRBJ1-5, with D possibly matching TRBD1 (6 bases). The germline gives CDR1 LNHDA, CDR2 SQIVND (reference sequence). V was shortened by 6 bases and J by 0 bases, with 9 bases between the two germline ends. The length of the CDR3 is 14 residues. CDR3 in amino acids: CASSLDSSNQPQHF. CDR3 DNA: TGTGCCAGTAGCCTGGACAGTAGCAATCAGCCCCAGCATTTT.

This chain links TRBV11-2 with TRBJ1-1, with 7 bases lining up with TRBD1. V lost 1 base, J lost 0 bases, and 14 bases stayed unmatched. This CDR3 spans 19 amino acids. Germline V gene lookup returns CDR1 SGHAT and CDR2 FQNNGV. This chain's CDR3 is CASSLVLFWTGDLNTEAFF. The CDR3 DNA reads TGTGCCAGCAGCTTAGTGTTATTTTGGACAGGAGACCTGAACACTGAAGCTTTCTTT. Together with reference TRBV11-2 and TRBJ1-1, the CDR3 gives the full variable domain: EAGVAQSPRYKIIEKRQSVAFWCNPISGHATLYWYQQILGQGPKLLIQFQNNGVVDDSQLPKDRFSAERLKGVDSTLKIQPAKLEDSAVYLCASSLVLFWTGDLNTEAFFGQGTRLTVV.

The chain combines TRBV27 with TRBJ2-3, with 9 bases identical to TRBD2. Germline V gives CDR1 MNHEY, CDR2 SMNVEV (reference sequence). V gave up 3 bases and J gave up 3 bases; unmatched junction bases: 4. This CDR3 contains 15 residues. CDR3 sequence reads: CASSFTSGGTDTQYF. CDR3 DNA: TGTGCCAGCAGTTTCACCAGCGGGGGGACAGATACGCAGTATTTT.

The CDR3 bases are TGTGCCAGCCAGCGGAGACCCTACAATGAGCAGTTCTTC. Protein: CASQRRPYNEQFF. The chain uses TRBV6-5 and TRBJ2-1; a weak D match, TRBD2 (5 bases). The germline V gene encodes CDR1 MNHEY and CDR2 SVGAGI. V was pared by 8 bases and J by 2 bases, with 10 bases between. The CDR3 runs to 13 residues.

The V gene is TRBV27, the J gene TRBJ1-1; 9 positions match TRBD1. V lost 3 bases and J lost 9; bases outside the gene matches: 2. The CDR3 is 12 residues long. Germline CDR1 MNHEY, CDR2 SMNVEV (reference sequence). In DNA form, the CDR3 reads TGTGCCAGCAGTTTGACAGGGGGAAAAGCTTTCTTT. Its protein product is CASSLTGGKAFF.

CDR3 DNA: TGTGCCAGCAGAGGGGTCACTGAAGCTTTCTTT. Translating gives CASRGVTEAFF. The chain is built from TRBV25-1 and TRBJ1-1; a possible D gene is TRBD1 (5 bases). Germline lookup yields CDR1 MGHDK and CDR2 SYGVNS. The CDR3 extends over 11 amino acids. The V end was cut by 6 bases, the J end by 4 bases, with 6 bases between.

The chain uses TRBV14 and TRBJ2-6; D is ambiguous. The CDR3 is 16 amino acids. Germline-derived CDR1 and CDR2 are SGHDN and FVKESK. Trimming removed 2 bases at V and 1 base at J, with 9 bases between. The DNA for the CDR3 is TGTGCCAGCAGCCAATGGCGGTCATCTGGGGCCAACGTCCTGACTTTC. Its translation: CASSQWRSSGANVLTF.

This clone was seen once. This chain links TRBV19 with TRBJ1-2; TRBD1 is a possible D gene (6 bases). Trimming removed 4 bases from V and 4 bases from J, with 13 bases in between. The CDR3 contains 14 residues. Per the germline V gene, CDR1 is LNHDA and CDR2 is SQIVND (reference sequence). The CDR3, as DNA: TGTGCCAGTAGTAAACTGACAGGAACCTATGGCTACACCTTC. Translation: CASSKLTGTYGYTF.

This clone was seen repeatedly, ten times or more. This chain uses TRBV11-2 with TRBJ1-1; D call uncertain. The CDR3 spans 13 residues. The germline CDR1 and CDR2 sequences are SGHAT and FQNNGV. V lost 3 bases, J lost 5 bases, and 10 bases lay in between. The CDR3 nucleotides read TGTGCCAGCAGCTTGTCGGAGGAAACTGAAGCTTTCTTT. It yields the protein CASSLSEETEAFF.